This note documents a single TCR beta chain sequence. The data belong to a study of early T cells in non-severe SARS-CoV-2 infection. CDR3 size: 13 residues. The germline V gene encodes CDR1 DFQATT and CDR2 SNEGSKA (reference sequence). Trimming cost V 5 bases and J 8 bases, with 18 bases left between them. In the library, individual cDNA molecules carried attached unique molecular identifiers. One entry per CDR3 protein results from TCRdb running MiXCR on the 5' RACE reads. The sample yields tens of thousands of distinct CDR3 sequences, 8% to 11% seen once. The clonotype originates from an adult who was a healthcare worker with PCR-confirmed SARS-CoV-2 infection or an uninfected control (not recorded which). The chain recombines TRBV20-1 with TRBJ1-2; D remains ambiguous. The sequenced sample consisted of whole blood. The CDR3 loop reads CSAGQTAAEGYTF. Written as DNA, the CDR3 is TGCAGTGCTGGGCAAACGGCAGCGGAGGGCTACACCTTC.